Presented here are 20 T cell receptor beta chains from one specimen sequenced in a study of blood T cell repertoires in COVID-19. Clones were read by immunoSEQ multiplex PCR, and TCRdb kept only the in-frame ones, dropping some. The sample has hundreds of thousands of clones, about 87% seen once. Sequencing was done on a sample of peripheral blood. The source of these receptors is a woman in her thirties or forties who had recovered from COVID-19.

The J gene is TRBJ2-1, the V gene TRBV7-9; 7 bases are shared with TRBD1. The CDR3 length is 15 residues. CDR1 is SEHNR and CDR2 is FQNEAQ in the germline V gene (reference sequence). The V gene end was trimmed by 3 bases and the J gene end by 0 bases; junction bases not matched to a gene: 2. This CDR3 reads CASSFYRGSYNEQFF. The DNA for the CDR3 is TGTGCCAGCAGCTTTTACAGGGGCTCCTACAATGAGCAGTTCTTC.

The chain combines TRBV18 with TRBJ2-7; a weak D match, TRBD1 (5 bases). Germline V lookup: CDR1 KGHSH, CDR2 LQKENI. The CDR3 runs to 14 residues. The V end lost 2 bases, the J end lost 3 bases, and 11 bases lay between the germline ends. The CDR3: CASSPTDRNYEQYF. The CDR3 region has the DNA TGTGCCAGCTCACCAACCGACAGAAACTACGAGCAGTACTTC.

The rearrangement joins TRBV7-3 to TRBJ1-2; D might be TRBD1 (6 bases). V shed 0 bases and J shed 6 bases, with 8 bases lying between them. The V gene's germline CDR1 is SGHTA and CDR2 FQGTGA. This CDR3 has 13 amino acids. The CDR3 bases are TGTGCCAGCAGCTTAACAGGGGGTGATGGCTACACCTTC. Protein product: CASSLTGGDGYTF.

V and J are TRBV19 and TRBJ1-5; D remains unclear. Germline CDR1 reads LNHDA; CDR2 reads SQIVND (reference sequence). CDR3 length: 15 amino acids. Trimming shortened V by 5 bases and J by 4 bases, and 15 bases separated the two germline ends. The CDR3 protein is CASSDGPHPNQPQHF. CDR3 nucleotides: TGTGCCAGTAGTGATGGGCCTCACCCAAATCAGCCCCAGCATTTT. The full variable domain, completed using reference TRBV19 and TRBJ1-5, is DGGITQSPKYLFRKEGQNVTLSCEQNLNHDAMYWYRQDPGQGLRLIYYSQIVNDFQKGDIAEGYSVSREKKESFPLTVTSAQKNPTAFYLCASSDGPHPNQPQHFGDGTRLSIL.

As DNA, the CDR3 is TGCGCCAGCAGCCTGCGGGGGAAGCACAATCAGCCCCAGCATTTT. Encoded protein: CASSLRGKHNQPQHF. This sequence joins TRBV4-1 and TRBJ1-5, with D possibly TRBD1 on 5 matching bases. Per the germline V gene, CDR1 is MGHRA and CDR2 is YSYEKL. CDR3 length: 15 residues. Deletions cut 4 bases from V and 3 bases from J, with 13 bases between.

The V call is TRBV3-1 (or the pseudogene TRBV3-2), the J call TRBJ2-7, with TRBD2 matching 8 bases. The germline V gene has CDR1 LGHDT and CDR2 YNNKEL (reference sequence). CDR3 length: 14 amino acids. V lost 1 base, J lost 7 bases, and 6 bases stayed unmatched. For the CDR3, the DNA is TGTGCCAGCAGCCAAGGGGGACTAGTCGGGGAGCAGTACTTC. This encodes CASSQGGLVGEQYF.

The rearrangement links TRBV13 to TRBJ2-2; maybe TRBD2 (7 bases). V was trimmed by 4 bases and J by 4 bases, leaving 16 bases between them. The CDR3 has 16 amino acids. Per the germline V gene, CDR1 is PRHDT and CDR2 is FYEKMQ (reference sequence). The CDR3 region has the DNA TGTGCCAGCAGCTCAACCGGGGGGCCGGTCACCGGGGAGCTGTTTTTT. It encodes CASSSTGGPVTGELFF.

The chain couples TRBV2 to TRBJ1-6, with D maybe TRBD1 (5 bases). The CDR3 is made up of 16 amino acids. V was trimmed by 0 bases and J by 16 bases, leaving 22 bases between them. In germline, CDR1 is SNHLY, CDR2 FYNNEI. The CDR3 here is CASSEALGGRGEGLHF. The CDR3 DNA is TGTGCCAGCAGTGAAGCGCTCGGGGGTAGGGGTGAGGGGCTCCACTTT.

V usage is TRBV11-2 and J usage is TRBJ2-2, with D maybe TRBD1 (5 bases). V was pared by 7 bases and J by 2 bases, with 11 bases between. There are 14 residues in the CDR3. Looked up from germline, CDR1 is SGHAT and CDR2 is FQNNGV. CDR3 protein: CASTSWGNTGELFF. The CDR3 bases are TGTGCCAGCACCTCGTGGGGCAACACCGGGGAGCTGTTTTTT.

This clone appeared once. The rearrangement uses TRBV9 and TRBJ2-1; tentatively, D is TRBD1 (6 bases). Looked up from germline, CDR1 is SGDLS and CDR2 is YYNGEE. This CDR3 spans 17 amino acids. V was clipped by 4 bases and J by 0 bases, with 17 bases between them. CDR3 sequence: CASSMGDTRSSYNEQFF. CDR3 DNA sequence: TGTGCCAGCAGCATGGGGGACACCCGAAGCTCCTACAATGAGCAGTTCTTC. Full variable domain (missing parts from reference TRBV9 and TRBJ2-1): DSGVTQTPKHLITATGQRVTLRCSPRSGDLSVYWYQQSLDQGLQFLIQYYNGEERAKGNILERFSAQQFPDLHSELNLSSLELGDSALYFCASSMGDTRSSYNEQFFGPGTRLTVL.

This rearrangement joins TRBV30 to TRBJ1-2; 10 bases fit TRBD1. After removal of 4 bases from V and 6 bases from J, the junction contained 5 bases not matched to a gene. Germline CDR1 GTSNPN, CDR2 SVGIG (reference sequence). This CDR3 is built from 13 residues. CDR3 loop: CAWNVDRGHGYTF. In nucleotides, the CDR3 is TGTGCCTGGAATGTTGACAGGGGGCATGGCTACACCTTC. Together with reference TRBV30 and TRBJ1-2, the CDR3 gives the full variable domain: SQTIHQWPATLVQPVGSPLSLECTVEGTSNPNLYWYRQAAGRGLQLLFYSVGIGQISSEVPQNLSASRPQDRQFILSSKKLLLSDSGFYLCAWNVDRGHGYTFGSGTRLTVV.

The gene calls are TRBV4-1 and TRBJ1-1; 9 bases fit TRBD1. This CDR3 is 15 amino acids long. From germline, CDR1 is MGHRA and CDR2 YSYEKL. The trim removed 4 bases at V and 7 bases at J, leaving 10 bases unmatched. CDR3 in amino acids: CASSPGTGKGFEAFF. DNA of the CDR3: TGCGCCAGCAGCCCTGGGACAGGGAAGGGCTTTGAAGCTTTCTTT.

This chain links TRBV20-1 with TRBJ1-1; tentative D call: TRBD1 (6 bases). In germline, CDR1 is DFQATT, CDR2 SNEGSKA (reference sequence). V gave up 3 bases and J gave up 0 bases, with 11 bases separating them. CDR3 length: 14 amino acids. The CDR3 is CSASRDTLNTEAFF. Here the CDR3 DNA reads TGCAGTGCTAGTCGGGACACTTTGAACACTGAAGCTTTCTTT.

J is TRBJ2-7 and V is TRBV12-1; TRBD1 is the table's D call, not checked against the DNA. TRBV12-1 is classified as a pseudogene. This CDR3 is 14 amino acids long. The CDR3 nucleotides read TGTGCCAGCAGCGATAGGACAGGGATGGAAGAGCAGTACTTC. This translates into CASSDRTGMEEQYF.

The chain joins TRBV5-6 to TRBJ1-1; D is unclear. Germline lookup yields CDR1 SGHDT and CDR2 YYEEEE. V lost 0 bases and J 1 base, leaving 13 bases between the germline ends. This CDR3 contains 16 residues. The CDR3 loop reads CASSLVQNGGNTEAFF. The DNA of the CDR3 is TGTGCCAGCAGCTTGGTCCAGAATGGCGGGAACACTGAAGCTTTCTTT.

The chain is built from TRBV2 and TRBJ2-3, with 8 bases fitting TRBD2. The J segment lost 3 bases and the V segment lost 9 bases, leaving 11 bases of the junction unmatched. This CDR3 contains 15 residues. Germline V gene data show CDR1 as SNHLY and CDR2 as FYNNEI. The CDR3 coding sequence is TGTGCCAGGCCCACCAGCGGGGGCCTGACAGATACGCAGTATTTT. This sequence encodes CARPTSGGLTDTQYF.

The chain carries TRBV30 and TRBJ1-2, with TRBD1 identical over 7 bases. Unmatched junction bases numbered 10, after V lost 4 bases and J lost 2 bases. CDR1 is GTSNPN, CDR2 SVGIG, per germline (reference sequence). The CDR3 runs 15 residues. In DNA, the CDR3 is TGTGCCTGGAATACCGGACAGGAAGAGAACTATGGCTACACCTTC. It yields the protein CAWNTGQEENYGYTF.

This chain links TRBV5-1 with TRBJ1-5, with TRBD1 matching over 9 bases. In germline, CDR1 is SGHRS, CDR2 YFSETQ. Germline trimming cut 4 bases from V and 3 bases from J; bases unmatched to any gene: 5. The CDR3 is 15 amino acids. CDR3 sequence (DNA): TGCGCCAGCAGCCGGGGACAGGGTAACAATCAGCCCCAGCATTTT. As protein: CASSRGQGNNQPQHF.

The J gene is TRBJ2-3, the V gene TRBV5-1; maybe TRBD2 (5 bases). Germline CDR1 SGHRS, CDR2 YFSETQ. Trimming pared 0 bases from V and 6 bases from J, leaving 11 bases between. This CDR3 is built from 14 residues. The CDR3 DNA is TGCGCCAGCAGCTTGGAGGCGGGCCACGATACGCAGTATTTT. Protein: CASSLEAGHDTQYF.

The chain combines TRBV2 with TRBJ2-7; no definite D call. This CDR3 region has 12 residues. The V end was cut by 2 bases, the J end by 3 bases, with 5 bases between. Looked up from germline, CDR1 is SNHLY and CDR2 is FYNNEI. The CDR3 DNA reads as TGTGCCAGCAGTGAACACAGCTACGAGCAGTACTTC. Amino acids: CASSEHSYEQYF.